Below, one T cell receptor beta chain is given with its context. Which antigen it targets is not known. Base qualities are missing; no much larger clone stands one base away. Synthesis of TCR cDNA relied on 5'RACE template switching, a step that introduced a universal primer site along with unique molecular identifiers. Priming for cDNA synthesis came from both the TCR alpha and TCR beta constant segments. Libraries were amplified in two PCR steps, with sample barcodes and sequencing adapters added in the second step. Libraries were sequenced on Illumina HiSeq 2500 (2x100 bp) or NovaSeq (2x150 bp). From the authors' description of their analysis: MIGEC handled demultiplexing of reads and collapsing into UMI consensus sequences, while MiXCR performed V(D)J alignment. Vaccine-responding clonotypes were defined with edgeR using replicate PBMC samples, requiring FDR below 0.01 and a log2 fold change above 5 up to day 15. Bulk clonotypes were assigned CD4 or CD8 identity according to which sequenced CD4 or CD8 repertoire held them at higher abundance. The public sequencing data were trimmed at Q25 with fastp and processed into clonotypes with MiXCR by TCRdb, which kept only in-frame beta chains. Every entry covers one CDR3 protein and lists the most common genes and DNA from its rows. TCRdb's processing, not the study's, gives the V and J calls here. The sample includes hundreds of thousands of distinct CDR3 sequences, with roughly an eighth observed a single time. 14% to 15% of the sample lies in the top ten.

The treatment or condition tag for this specimen amounts to: live attenuated yellow fever vaccine strain. At every blood-draw timepoint, two biological replicates of bulk PBMCs were collected. A standard Ficoll-Paque protocol was used to isolate PBMCs from peripheral blood. RNA was extracted with TriZol from bulk PBMCs, CD4 and CD8 fractions, and dextramer-positive and dextramer-negative fractions. These data are taken from a study of T cells after yellow fever vaccination (dated by TCRdb to about 2019). About the study as a whole: Libraries from fractions with low cell numbers were prepared with the SMART-Seq v4 Ultra Low Input RNA kit. To track T-cell clones before and after primary and booster YFV17D yellow fever vaccination, bulk TCR alpha and beta repertoires were sequenced longitudinally. Blood was collected at multiple timepoints before and after primary and secondary immunization, and bulk PBMC replicates and cell subsets were isolated. Two healthy male donors made up the cohort, one aged 18 to 29 years and the other aged 30 to 40 years.

Overall study results and their limits: Because only a couple of donors were included in the study, the extent to which the findings can be generalized is limited. FACS-sorted repertoires could contain abundant contaminating clonotypes from the bulk population, so computational filtering was required. Most clones expanded after primary vaccination were re-detected after the booster (almost 98% of CD4 and roughly 85% of CD8), suggesting broad memory maintenance. A small share of clonotypes was detected in both CD4 and CD8 compartments, with the overlap likely arising from convergent recombination. The secondary T-cell response was weaker than the primary response but faster, peaking on day 5 instead of day 15.

The TCR comes from a young man who received the YFV17D yellow fever vaccine. The specimen comprised PBMCs, sampled on the day of the yellow fever booster vaccination.

The DNA sequence is as follows: TGCGCCAGCGGTCCCAGGGTAGGGAACACTGAAGCTTTCTTT. Its protein is CASGPRVGNTEAFF. The V gene is TRBV4-1 and the J gene is TRBJ1-1; D gene: possibly TRBD1, on 5 matching bases. Between the V and J ends, shortened by 8 bases and 1 base respectively, the junction contains 14 bases. CDR1 is given as MGHRA and CDR2 as YSYEKL, both from the germline V gene. From its cysteine to its phenylalanine, the CDR3 spans 14 amino acids. Here the CDR3 DNA is all that survives: 42 bases in frame from base 1.